This is a list of T cell receptor beta chains from one sample in a study of CD8+ T cells in alopecia areata. Produced via immunoSEQ multiplex PCR; TCRdb's table is partial and in-frame only. This sample has about 6,900 clones; around 70% occur once, and the top ten carry approximately 16%. Sequenced here: skin, sampled at week 4, from a patient treated with tofacitinib. The origin of the receptors is a human donor with alopecia areata. Each CDR3 is given with its conserved first and last residue. Fields, in order: CDR3 length, V gene, D gene, clone size, J gene, CDR3 protein, CDR3 DNA. The D gene is left open where the match is weak. Only some rows state a clone size, as once, few, many or a class for expanded clones.

>15|TRBV19|TRBD2|-|TRBJ2-7
CASSLGTSGTYEQYF
TGTGCCAGTAGTCTAGGGACTAGCGGGACCTACGAGCAGTACTTC
>15|TRBV5-1|-|-|TRBJ2-3
CASSVTLIITDTQYF
TGCGCCAGCAGCGTCACCTTAATCATCACAGATACGCAGTATTTT
>21|TRBV7-3|-|-|TRBJ1-1
CASSLSYTHGQQKKMNTEAFF
TGTGCCAGCAGCTTATCCTATACTCACGGGCAGCAAAAAAAGATGAACACTGAAGCTTTCTTT
>14|TRBV6-5|-|few|TRBJ1-1
CASSSGSPNTEAFF
TGTGCCAGCAGCTCAGGTTCGCCGAACACTGAAGCTTTCTTT
>16|TRBV7-9|TRBD1|-|TRBJ1-1
CASSRGSGTANTEAFF
TGTGCCAGCAGCCGAGGTTCCGGGACAGCCAACACTGAAGCTTTCTTT
>18|TRBV15|-|few|TRBJ2-4
CATSRESLEHLAKNIQYF
TGTGCCACCAGCAGAGAATCCCTGGAGCATCTAGCCAAAAACATTCAGTACTTC
>16|TRBV7-9|TRBD2|few|TRBJ2-7
CASSPVWGTSSYEQYF
TGTGCCAGCAGCCCCGTCTGGGGGACTAGCTCCTACGAGCAGTACTTC
>19|TRBV18|-|-|TRBJ1-2
CASSPVNFRRNRANYGYTF
TGTGCCAGCTCACCCGTAAATTTCAGGAGGAACCGAGCTAACTATGGCTACACCTTC
>13|TRBV6-1|TRBD1|-|TRBJ1-4
CASSRQGDEKLFF
TGTGCCAGCAGTCGACAGGGGGATGAAAAACTGTTTTTT
>15|TRBV6-1|TRBD1|few|TRBJ1-1
CASRRQGAGYTEAFF
TGTGCCAGCAGAAGACAGGGGGCCGGCTACACTGAAGCTTTCTTT
>14|TRBV10-1|TRBD1|-|TRBJ2-3
CASSRTGESDTQYF
TGCGCCAGCAGCCGGACAGGGGAATCAGATACGCAGTATTTT
>17|TRBV13|-|-|TRBJ2-1
CASSPGPNIVAYNEQFF
TGTGCCAGCAGCCCCGGCCCGAACATTGTGGCCTACAATGAGCAGTTCTTC
>12|TRBV6-5|TRBD2|-|TRBJ2-3
CASRTSSDTQYF
TGTGCCAGCAGGACTAGCTCAGATACGCAGTATTTT
>14|TRBV5-5|-|few|TRBJ1-2
CASSLVPGNYGYTF
TGTGCCAGCAGCTTGGTACCAGGAAACTATGGCTACACCTTC
>16|TRBV13|-|-|TRBJ2-7
CASSSENGRSSHEQYF
TGTGCCAGCAGCTCCGAGAATGGGAGGAGCTCCCACGAGCAGTACTTC
>20|TRBV4-1|TRBD2|-|TRBJ2-3
CASSLRGLGGGATGTDTQYF
TGCGCCAGCAGCCTCCGAGGACTAGGCGGGGGGGCGACAGGCACAGATACGCAGTATTTT
>15|TRBV27|TRBD2|-|TRBJ2-7
CASSLSWTAGGEQYF
TGTGCCAGCAGTTTATCGTGGACTGCGGGAGGGGAGCAGTACTTC
>16|TRBV4-2|TRBD1|-|TRBJ2-7
CASSEGGTGMIYEQYF
TGTGCCAGCAGCGAAGGGGGGACAGGGATGATTTACGAGCAGTACTTC
>15|TRBV9|TRBD2|once|TRBJ2-3
CASTRLAGVADTQYF
TGTGCCAGCACCCGACTAGCGGGGGTGGCGGATACGCAGTATTTT
>16|TRBV5-1|-|-|TRBJ1-1
CASSWGGGTSTTEAFF
TGCGCCAGCAGCTGGGGCGGGGGCACATCGACCACTGAAGCTTTCTTT
>15|TRBV10-1|TRBD1|-|TRBJ2-3
CASSEQGVTADTQYF
TGCGCCAGCAGTGAACAGGGGGTTACGGCAGATACGCAGTATTTT
>14|TRBV7-6|TRBD1|few|TRBJ1-1
CASSLGQRNTEAFF
TGTGCCAGCAGCCTGGGACAGCGGAACACTGAAGCTTTCTTT
>13|TRBV7-2|-|once|TRBJ2-2
CASSFSPPGELFF
TGTGCCAGCAGCTTCAGCCCCCCCGGGGAGCTGTTTTTT
>13|TRBV18|-|-|TRBJ1-1
CASSGGLNTEAFF
TGTGCCAGCTCGGGGGGATTGAACACTGAAGCTTTCTTT
>18|TRBV10-2|TRBD1|-|TRBJ2-1
CASSLTGALSYSYNEQFF
TGCGCCAGCAGCCTGACAGGGGCCCTATCATACTCCTACAATGAGCAGTTCTTC
>15|TRBV6-1|-|-|TRBJ2-1
CASSEPGTSYNEQFF
TGTGCCAGCAGTGAGCCAGGCACATCCTACAATGAGCAGTTCTTC
>15|TRBV28|TRBD2|-|TRBJ2-1
CASSFRGRDNNEQFF
TGTGCCAGCAGTTTCCGCGGGAGGGATAACAATGAGCAGTTCTTC
>13|TRBV19|-|-|TRBJ2-2
CASSMGYSGELFF
TGTGCCAGTAGTATGGGCTACAGCGGGGAGCTGTTTTTT
>19|TRBV19|TRBD2|-|TRBJ2-3
CASSYDPGLAGRDTDTQYF
TGTGCCAGTAGTTACGATCCGGGACTAGCGGGGAGAGACACAGATACGCAGTATTTT
>15|TRBV6-4|TRBD2|-|TRBJ2-3
CASSEAGGHTDTQYF
TGTGCCAGCAGTGAAGCGGGGGGGCACACAGATACGCAGTATTTT
>16|TRBV5-1|TRBD2|once|TRBJ2-3
CASSSTTSGGTDTQYF
TGCGCCAGCAGCTCCACGACTAGCGGGGGCACAGATACGCAGTATTTT
>14|TRBV11-2|TRBD1|-|TRBJ1-1
CASSRGQGSRWAFF
TGTGCCAGCAGCCGCGGACAGGGTTCCAGGTGGGCTTTCTTT
>15|TRBV10-3|-|-|TRBJ2-1
CAITPGSDSYNEQFF
TGTGCCATCACCCCAGGCAGCGATTCCTACAATGAGCAGTTCTTC
>15|TRBV30|-|-|TRBJ2-7
CAWSVLRRNSYEQYF
TGTGCCTGGAGTGTACTTCGCAGGAACTCCTACGAGCAGTACTTC
>16|TRBV6-1|-|-|TRBJ2-1
CASSEVAGPSHNEQFF
TGTGCCAGCAGTGAAGTCGCAGGCCCGTCTCACAATGAGCAGTTCTTC
>17|TRBV6-4|-|-|TRBJ2-1
CASSDSWAEGHFNEQFF
TGTGCCAGCAGTGACTCGTGGGCGGAAGGGCATTTCAATGAGCAGTTCTTC
>16|TRBV29-1|-|-|TRBJ2-5
CSVEDWSRRTEGTQYF
TGCAGCGTTGAAGATTGGTCGCGGCGAACCGAAGGGACCCAGTACTTC